Listed below are T cell receptor beta chains from one sample, sequenced in a study of T cells in Graves' hyperthyroidism and ophthalmopathy. TCRdb redid the calling of the multiplex PCR reads with MiXCR, one entry per CDR3 protein. The table includes 250,000 or so distinct CDR3 sequences, around 15% detected once. Specimen: blood. Receptor source: a woman aged 18-35 years with Graves' ophthalmopathy. The CDR3 runs from the conserved cysteine through the conserved F or W. D genes are given only for firm matches. For some rows the clone size is stated as once, few or many, or as a class when expanded; others skip it.

V gene	D gene	J gene	clone size	CDR3 DNA	CDR3 protein
TRBV13	TRBD2	TRBJ2-1	few	TGTGCCAGCAGCTTAGTGGGGGACTATACCTACAATGAGCAGTCCTTC	CASSLVGDYTYNEQSF
TRBV19	TRBD2	TRBJ2-1	-	TGTGCCAGTAGTATAGGAGCGGGAATCGGGGATGAGCAGTTCTTC	CASSIGAGIGDEQFF
TRBV2	TRBD2	TRBJ2-5	many	TGTGCCAGCGACCCCGGCGGGGGGTGGGAGACCCAGTACTTC	CASDPGGGWETQYF
TRBV9	-	TRBJ2-7	many	TGTGCCAGCAGCGTAGGGAGCGGTTCCTACGAGCAGTACTTC	CASSVGSGSYEQYF
TRBV28	-	TRBJ2-2	many	TGTGCCAGCAGTCCCCCCCGGGGACCCGGGGAGCTGTTTTTT	CASSPPRGPGELFF
TRBV28	-	TRBJ2-2	many	TGTGCCAGCAGTGGTGGATTGGCCGGGGAGCTGTTTTTT	CASSGGLAGELFF
TRBV10-3	TRBD2	TRBJ2-1	many	TGTGCCATCAGCGTTCCTAGCGGGGGGGCCTACAATGAGCAGTTCTTC	CAISVPSGGAYNEQFF
TRBV7-2	-	TRBJ1-1	many	TGTGCCAGCAGCTACGGCGGGTGGGCCGCGGGGACTGAAGCTTTCTTT	CASSYGGWAAGTEAFF
TRBV2	-	TRBJ1-5	many	TGTGCCAGCAGTGGTACGGGACCTATGTACAATCAGCCCCAGCATTTT	CASSGTGPMYNQPQHF
TRBV11-2	TRBD1	TRBJ1-6	many	TGTGCCAGCAGCCCGGGAAGTTGGAGGGGGCTTGACAATTCACCCCTCCACTTT	CASSPGSWRGLDNSPLHF
TRBV6-1	TRBD2	TRBJ2-3	many	TGTGCCAGCAGTTATATCGCGGGAGGCACAGATACGCAGTATTTT	CASSYIAGGTDTQYF
TRBV28	TRBD1	TRBJ2-1	once	TGTGCCAGCTCCGGGGACAGCTACAATGAGCAGTTCTTC	CASSGDSYNEQFF
TRBV19	-	TRBJ2-5	many	TGTGCCAGTAGTATGAGCAGGGCGCGGGAGACCCAGTACTTC	CASSMSRARETQYF
TRBV6-4	-	TRBJ2-2	-	TGTGCCAGCAGTGGGAGTCCCGGGGAGCTGTTTTTT	CASSGSPGELFF
TRBV7-3	TRBD2	TRBJ2-5	many	TGTGCCAGCAGCTTAATTCCTAGCGGCCAAGAGACCCAGTACTTC	CASSLIPSGQETQYF
TRBV20-1	TRBD2	TRBJ2-5	many	TGCAGTGCTGGGGGGACTAGCGGGGTTAATTGGCGGGAGACCCAGTACTTC	CSAGGTSGVNWRETQYF
TRBV20-1	-	TRBJ1-2	-	TGCAGTGCTAGAGATCTCTCAGGGCCCCAATATGGCAACACCTTC	CSARDLSGPQYGNTF
TRBV19	TRBD1	TRBJ1-5	many	TGTGCCAGTAGTTCCAGTCGGACAGGGGGAGGACAGCCCCAGCATTTT	CASSSSRTGGGQPQHF
TRBV5-8	TRBD2	TRBJ2-1	many	TGTGCCAGCAGCTTGTCCACTAGCGGGGGGAGCTCCTACAATGAGCAGTTCTTC	CASSLSTSGGSSYNEQFF
TRBV3-1	-	TRBJ2-1	-	TGTGCCAGCAGCCAAACCGAGGGGGGACCCCCCAACAATGAGCAGTTCTTC	CASSQTEGGPPNNEQFF
TRBV7-8	-	TRBJ1-5	-	TGTGCCAGCAGCTTGGGCTCGAACATCTATAGCAATCAGCCCCAGCATTTT	CASSLGSNIYSNQPQHF
TRBV27	-	TRBJ2-1	many	TGTGCCAGCAGTACCCGGACCTACAATGAGCAGTTCTTC	CASSTRTYNEQFF
TRBV5-1	TRBD1	TRBJ2-7	many	TGCGCCAGCAGCTATCCGGACAGGGTCTACGAGCAGTACTTC	CASSYPDRVYEQYF
TRBV20-1	TRBD1	TRBJ1-1	once	TGCAGTGCTAGATGGACAGGGTCGAACACTGAAGCTTTCTTT	CSARWTGSNTEAFF